This T cell receptor beta chain was retrieved from a study of CD8+CD57+ T cells in acquired aplastic anemia. On the study more broadly: CD4+ cell libraries from healthy donors averaged approximately 9.8 million reads. Whole-study findings and limits: Patients and controls were not found to differ significantly in CD8+ Simpson's diversity.

Template material for TCR beta VDJ and CDR3 profiling consisted of genomic DNA. TCRdb used MiXCR to reprocess the reads, holding one entry per CDR3 protein. The repertoire includes a few hundred thousand distinct CDR3 sequences, 65% to 75% of them detected once, and under 5% sits in the top ten. This CDR3 has 15 amino acids. Trimming removed 3 bases from V and 0 bases from J, with 12 bases in between. This clonotype has ten or more counts. Antigen: not known. V and J are TRBV12-3 or TRBV12-4 and TRBJ2-7, with D perhaps assigned TRBD1 or TRBD2 (5 bases each). The sample comprised sorted CD4+, CD8+, or CD8+CD57+ T cells (not recorded which) from PBMCs. This clonotype was sampled from a human donor in good health, serving as a control. CDR3: CASSFLAGSSYEQYF. The CDR3 coding sequence is TGTGCCAGCAGTTTCCTAGCAGGGAGCTCCTACGAGCAGTACTTC.